There are a few counts of the clone carrying this TCR beta chain. What it recognizes is unknown. A multiplex PCR was run with 60 Vbeta primers and 13 Jbeta primers. Profiled with immunoSEQ multiplex PCR; TCRdb holds only in-frame clones, not every one. There are 90,000 to 95,000 clones in the sample; more than 70% occur only once, and approximately 2% lies in the top ten. This CDR3 region has 17 residues. Germline lookup yields CDR1 SGHRS and CDR2 YFSETQ. Losses at the gene ends were 4 bases for V and 5 bases for J; bases not matched to a gene: 11. This entry comes from a study of cytomegalovirus exposure and HLA in healthy donors. Study overall: Unique TCRs numbering some 77 million, obtained from HLA-typed donors, made up an early data release.

Regarding the study as a whole: Most CMV-associated TCR beta chains were later found to appear HLA-restricted. Certain sequence variants were highly shared and formed a cluster, and this cluster was likely a sequencing artifact.

The TCR comes from a man aged 18 to 35 in good health and CMV-seronegative. The chain is built from TRBV5-1 and TRBJ2-1, with TRBD1 identical over 11 bases. Sequencing was carried out using PBMCs. The CDR3 DNA reads as TGCGCCAGCAGCCCTGACGCCACGGGACAGGGGGACAATGAGCAGTTCTTC. Its translation is CASSPDATGQGDNEQFF.